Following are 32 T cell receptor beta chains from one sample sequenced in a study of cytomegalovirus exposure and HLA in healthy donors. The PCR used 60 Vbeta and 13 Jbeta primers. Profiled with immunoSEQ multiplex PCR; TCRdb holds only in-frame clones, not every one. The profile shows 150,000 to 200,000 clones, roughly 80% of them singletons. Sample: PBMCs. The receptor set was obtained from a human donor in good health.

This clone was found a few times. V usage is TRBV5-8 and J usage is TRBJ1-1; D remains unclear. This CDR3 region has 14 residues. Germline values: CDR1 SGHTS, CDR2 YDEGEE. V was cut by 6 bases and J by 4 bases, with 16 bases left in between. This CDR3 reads CASTLHRRGTEAFF. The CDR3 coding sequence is TGTGCCAGCACCTTACATAGAAGAGGCACTGAAGCTTTCTTT.

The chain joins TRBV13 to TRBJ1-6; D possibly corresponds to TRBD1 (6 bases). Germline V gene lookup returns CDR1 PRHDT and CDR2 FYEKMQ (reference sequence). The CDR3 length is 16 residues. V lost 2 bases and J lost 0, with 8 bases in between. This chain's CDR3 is CASSLTGSSYNSPLHF. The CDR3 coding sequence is TGTGCCAGCAGCTTAACAGGGAGCTCCTATAATTCACCCCTCCACTTT.

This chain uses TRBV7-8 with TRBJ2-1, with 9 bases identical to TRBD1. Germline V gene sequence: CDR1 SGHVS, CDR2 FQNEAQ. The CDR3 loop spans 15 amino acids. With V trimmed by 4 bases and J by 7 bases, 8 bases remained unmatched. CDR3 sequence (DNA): TGTGCCAGCAGCTGGACTTGGACAGGGGAGAATGAGCAGTTCTTC. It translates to CASSWTWTGENEQFF.

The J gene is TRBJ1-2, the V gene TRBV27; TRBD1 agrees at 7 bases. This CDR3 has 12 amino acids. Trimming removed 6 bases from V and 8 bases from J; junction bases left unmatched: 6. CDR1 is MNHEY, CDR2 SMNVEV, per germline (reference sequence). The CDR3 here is CASSGTATGYTF. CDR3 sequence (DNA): TGTGCCAGCAGCGGGACAGCAACCGGCTACACCTTC.

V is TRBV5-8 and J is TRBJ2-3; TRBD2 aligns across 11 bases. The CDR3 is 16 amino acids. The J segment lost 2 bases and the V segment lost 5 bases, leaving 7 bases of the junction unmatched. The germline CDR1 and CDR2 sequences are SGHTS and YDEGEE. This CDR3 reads CASRLLAGEFTDTQYF. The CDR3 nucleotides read TGTGCCAGCAGATTACTAGCGGGGGAGTTCACAGATACGCAGTATTTT.

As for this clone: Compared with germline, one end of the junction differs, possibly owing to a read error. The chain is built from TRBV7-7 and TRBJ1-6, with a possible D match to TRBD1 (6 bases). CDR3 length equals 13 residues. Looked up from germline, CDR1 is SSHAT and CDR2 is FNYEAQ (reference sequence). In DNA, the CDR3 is TGTGCTAGCAGCACGGACAGAGATTCACCCCTCCACTTT. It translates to CASSTDRDSPLHF.

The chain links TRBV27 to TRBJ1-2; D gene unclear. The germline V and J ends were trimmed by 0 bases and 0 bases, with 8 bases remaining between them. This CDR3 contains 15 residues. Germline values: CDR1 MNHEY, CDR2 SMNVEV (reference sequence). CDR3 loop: CASSLSATANYGYTF. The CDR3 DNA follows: TGTGCCAGCAGTTTATCCGCGACTGCTAACTATGGCTACACCTTC.

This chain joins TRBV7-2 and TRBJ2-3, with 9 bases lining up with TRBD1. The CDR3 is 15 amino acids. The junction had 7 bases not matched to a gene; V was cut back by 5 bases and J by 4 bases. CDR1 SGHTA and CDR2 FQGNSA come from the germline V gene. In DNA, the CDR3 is TGTGCCAGCAGCCCTAGGGACAGGGCGGCAGATACGCAGTATTTT. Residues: CASSPRDRAADTQYF.

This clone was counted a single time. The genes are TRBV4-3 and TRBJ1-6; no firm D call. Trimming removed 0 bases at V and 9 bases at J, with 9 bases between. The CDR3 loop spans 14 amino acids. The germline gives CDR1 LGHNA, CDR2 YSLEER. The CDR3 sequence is CASSQDHRSSPLHF. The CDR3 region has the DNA TGCGCCAGCAGCCAAGATCACCGGAGTTCACCCCTCCACTTT.

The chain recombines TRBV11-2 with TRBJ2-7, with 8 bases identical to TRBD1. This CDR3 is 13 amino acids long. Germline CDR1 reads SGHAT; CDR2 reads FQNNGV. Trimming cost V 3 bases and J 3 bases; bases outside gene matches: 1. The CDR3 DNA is TGTGCCAGCAGCTTCACAGGGGGCTACGAGCAGTACTTC. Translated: CASSFTGGYEQYF. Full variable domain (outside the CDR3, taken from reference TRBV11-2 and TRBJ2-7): EAGVAQSPRYKIIEKRQSVAFWCNPISGHATLYWYQQILGQGPKLLIQFQNNGVVDDSQLPKDRFSAERLKGVDSTLKIQPAKLEDSAVYLCASSFTGGYEQYFGPGTRLTVT.

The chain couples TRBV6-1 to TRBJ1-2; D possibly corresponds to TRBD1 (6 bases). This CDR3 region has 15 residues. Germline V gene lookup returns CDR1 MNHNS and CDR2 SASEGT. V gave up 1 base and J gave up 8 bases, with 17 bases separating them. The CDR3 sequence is CASSEGQGNNWGYTF. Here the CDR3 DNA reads TGTGCCAGCAGTGAAGGGCAGGGGAATAATTGGGGCTACACCTTC.

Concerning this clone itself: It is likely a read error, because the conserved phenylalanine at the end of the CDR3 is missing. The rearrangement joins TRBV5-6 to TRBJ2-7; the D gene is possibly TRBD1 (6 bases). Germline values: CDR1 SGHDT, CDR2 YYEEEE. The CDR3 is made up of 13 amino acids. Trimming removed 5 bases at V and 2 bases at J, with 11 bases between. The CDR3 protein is CASRMTGAYEQYL. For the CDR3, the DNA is TGTGCCAGCAGAATGACAGGCGCCTACGAGCAGTACCTC.

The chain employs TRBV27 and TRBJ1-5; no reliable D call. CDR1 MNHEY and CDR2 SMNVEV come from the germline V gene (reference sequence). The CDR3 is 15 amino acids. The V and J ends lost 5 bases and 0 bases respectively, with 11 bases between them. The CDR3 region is CASSPRSYSNQPQHF. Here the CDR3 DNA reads TGTGCCAGCAGTCCCCGGTCCTATAGCAATCAGCCCCAGCATTTT.

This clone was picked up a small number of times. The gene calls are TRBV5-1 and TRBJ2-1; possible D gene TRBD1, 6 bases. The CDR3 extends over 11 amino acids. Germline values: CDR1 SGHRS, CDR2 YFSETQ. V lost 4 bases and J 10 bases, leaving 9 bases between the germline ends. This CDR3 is CASSRTDEQFF. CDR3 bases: TGCGCCAGCAGCAGGACAGACGAGCAGTTCTTC.

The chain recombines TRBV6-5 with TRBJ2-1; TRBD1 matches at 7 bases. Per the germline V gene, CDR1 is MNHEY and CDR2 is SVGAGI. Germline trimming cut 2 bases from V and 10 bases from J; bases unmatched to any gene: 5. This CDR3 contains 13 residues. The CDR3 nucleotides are TGTGCCAGCAGTTACGACAGGGACGGGGAGCAGTTCTTC. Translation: CASSYDRDGEQFF.

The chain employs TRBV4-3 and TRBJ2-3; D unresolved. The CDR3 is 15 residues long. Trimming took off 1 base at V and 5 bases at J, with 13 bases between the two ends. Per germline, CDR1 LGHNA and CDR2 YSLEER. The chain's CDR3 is CASSQGLAEGDTQYF. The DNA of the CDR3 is TGCGCCAGCAGCCAAGGGCTCGCGGAAGGAGATACGCAGTATTTT.

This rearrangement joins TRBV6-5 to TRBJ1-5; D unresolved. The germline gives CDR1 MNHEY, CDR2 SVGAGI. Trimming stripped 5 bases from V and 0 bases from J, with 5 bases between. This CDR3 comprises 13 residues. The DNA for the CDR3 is TGTGCCAGCAGTGACACTAGCAATCAGCCCCAGCATTTT. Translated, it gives CASSDTSNQPQHF.

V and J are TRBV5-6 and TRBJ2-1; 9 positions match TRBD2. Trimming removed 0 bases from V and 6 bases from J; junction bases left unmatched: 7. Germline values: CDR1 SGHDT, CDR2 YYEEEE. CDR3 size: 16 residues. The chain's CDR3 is CASSLGGGGAGNEQFF. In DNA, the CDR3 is TGTGCCAGCAGCTTGGGTGGCGGGGGGGCGGGCAATGAGCAGTTCTTC.

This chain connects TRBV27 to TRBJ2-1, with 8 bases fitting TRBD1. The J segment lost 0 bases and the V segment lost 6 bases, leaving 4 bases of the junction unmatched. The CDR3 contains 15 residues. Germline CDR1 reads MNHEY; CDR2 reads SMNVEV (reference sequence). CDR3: CASRTGASSYNEQFF. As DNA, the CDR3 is TGTGCCAGCAGGACAGGGGCAAGCTCCTACAATGAGCAGTTCTTC.

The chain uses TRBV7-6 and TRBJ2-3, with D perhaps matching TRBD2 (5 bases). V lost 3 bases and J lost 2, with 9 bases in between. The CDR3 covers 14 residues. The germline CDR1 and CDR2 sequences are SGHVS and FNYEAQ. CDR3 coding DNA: TGTGCCAGCAGCTTTTCGGGGATCACAGATACGCAGTATTTT. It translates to CASSFSGITDTQYF.

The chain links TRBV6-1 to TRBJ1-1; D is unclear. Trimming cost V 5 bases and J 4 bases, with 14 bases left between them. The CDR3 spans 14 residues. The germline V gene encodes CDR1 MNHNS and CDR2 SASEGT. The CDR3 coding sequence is TGTGCCAGCAGTAGACCCGGGAGACTCACTGAAGCTTTCTTT. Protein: CASSRPGRLTEAFF.

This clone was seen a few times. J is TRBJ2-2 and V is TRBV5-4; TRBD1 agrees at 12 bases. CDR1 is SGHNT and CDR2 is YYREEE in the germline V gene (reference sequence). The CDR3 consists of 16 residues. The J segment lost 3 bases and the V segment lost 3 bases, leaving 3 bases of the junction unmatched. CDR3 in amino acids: CASSSRDRGHTGELFF. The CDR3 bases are TGTGCCAGCAGCTCCCGGGACAGGGGGCACACCGGGGAGCTGTTTTTT.

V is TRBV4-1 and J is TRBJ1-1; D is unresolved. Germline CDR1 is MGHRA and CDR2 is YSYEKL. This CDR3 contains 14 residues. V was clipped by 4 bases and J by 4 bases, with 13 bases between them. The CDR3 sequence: CASSLEFRGTEAFF. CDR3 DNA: TGCGCCAGCAGCCTGGAGTTTCGTGGCACTGAAGCTTTCTTT.

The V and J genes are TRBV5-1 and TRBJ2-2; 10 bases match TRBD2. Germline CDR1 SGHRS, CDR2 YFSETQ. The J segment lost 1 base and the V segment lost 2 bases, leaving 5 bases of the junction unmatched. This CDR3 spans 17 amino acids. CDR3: CASSFPSGGLNTGELFF. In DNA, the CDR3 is TGCGCCAGCAGCTTCCCTAGCGGGGGCCTGAACACCGGGGAGCTGTTTTTT.

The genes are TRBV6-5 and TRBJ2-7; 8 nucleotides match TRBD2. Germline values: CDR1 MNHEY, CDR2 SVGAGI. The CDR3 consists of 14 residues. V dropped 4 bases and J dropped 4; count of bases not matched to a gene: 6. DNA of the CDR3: TGTGCCAGCAGTTGGGCAGCGGGGGTGTACGAGCAGTACTTC. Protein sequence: CASSWAAGVYEQYF.

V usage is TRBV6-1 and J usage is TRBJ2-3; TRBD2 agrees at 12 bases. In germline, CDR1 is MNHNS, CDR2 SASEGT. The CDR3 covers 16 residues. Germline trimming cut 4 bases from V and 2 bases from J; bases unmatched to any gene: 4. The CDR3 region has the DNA TGTGCCAGCAGTGTACTAGCGGGGGGTTCCACAGATACGCAGTATTTT. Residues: CASSVLAGGSTDTQYF.

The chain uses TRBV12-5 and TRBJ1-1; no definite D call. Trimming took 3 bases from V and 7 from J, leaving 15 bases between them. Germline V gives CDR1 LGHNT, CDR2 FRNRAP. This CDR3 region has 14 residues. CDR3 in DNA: TGTGCTAGTGGTTTTTTTCGACTAACAGATGAAGCTTTCTTT. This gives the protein CASGFFRLTDEAFF.

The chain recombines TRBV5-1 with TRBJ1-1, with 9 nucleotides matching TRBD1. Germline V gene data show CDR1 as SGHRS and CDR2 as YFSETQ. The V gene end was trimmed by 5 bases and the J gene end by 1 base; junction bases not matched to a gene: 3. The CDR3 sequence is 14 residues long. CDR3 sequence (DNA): TGCGCCAGCAGTCGACAGGGGGGGAACACTGAAGCTTTCTTT. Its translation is CASSRQGGNTEAFF.

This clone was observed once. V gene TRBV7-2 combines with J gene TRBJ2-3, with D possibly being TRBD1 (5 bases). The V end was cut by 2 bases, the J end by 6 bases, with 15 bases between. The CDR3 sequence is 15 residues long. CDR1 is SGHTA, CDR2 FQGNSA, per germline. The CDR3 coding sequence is TGTGCCAGCAGCTTATGGCAGGGAATGAGGGATACGCAGTATTTT. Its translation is CASSLWQGMRDTQYF.

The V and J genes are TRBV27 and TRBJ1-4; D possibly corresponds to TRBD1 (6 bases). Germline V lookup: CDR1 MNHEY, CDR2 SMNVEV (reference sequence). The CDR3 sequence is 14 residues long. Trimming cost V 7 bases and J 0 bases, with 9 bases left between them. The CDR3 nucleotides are TGTGCCAGCACGCGGACAGCAACTAATGAAAAACTGTTTTTT. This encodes CASTRTATNEKLFF.

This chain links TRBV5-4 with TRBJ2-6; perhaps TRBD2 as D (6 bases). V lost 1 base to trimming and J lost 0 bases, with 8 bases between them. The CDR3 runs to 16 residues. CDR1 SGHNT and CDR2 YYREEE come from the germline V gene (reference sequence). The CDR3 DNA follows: TGTGCCAGCAGCTTGCCGGGAGCCTCTGGGGCCAACGTCCTGACTTTC. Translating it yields CASSLPGASGANVLTF.

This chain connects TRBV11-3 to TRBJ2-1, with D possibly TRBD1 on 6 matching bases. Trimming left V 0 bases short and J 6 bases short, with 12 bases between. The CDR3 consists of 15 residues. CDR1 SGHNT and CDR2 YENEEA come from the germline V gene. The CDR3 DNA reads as TGTGCCAGCAGCTTAGAAGGGACACGGAGCAATGAGCAGTTCTTC. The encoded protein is CASSLEGTRSNEQFF.